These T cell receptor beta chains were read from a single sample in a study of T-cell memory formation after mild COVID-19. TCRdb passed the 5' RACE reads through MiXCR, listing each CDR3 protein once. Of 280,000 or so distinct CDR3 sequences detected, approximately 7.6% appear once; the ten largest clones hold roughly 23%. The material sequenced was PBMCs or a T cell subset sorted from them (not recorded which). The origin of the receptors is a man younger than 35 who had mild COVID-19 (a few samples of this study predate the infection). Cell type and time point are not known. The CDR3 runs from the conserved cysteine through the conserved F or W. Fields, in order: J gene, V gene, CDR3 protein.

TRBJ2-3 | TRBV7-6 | CASSLEGRLAGGNTQYF
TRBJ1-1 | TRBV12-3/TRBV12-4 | CASTLDRGYTEAFF
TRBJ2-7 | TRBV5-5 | CASSLASTYEQYF
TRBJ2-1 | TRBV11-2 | CASSAVYNEQFF
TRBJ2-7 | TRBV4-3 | CASSPPGRRGEQYF
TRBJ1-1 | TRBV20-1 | CSAAGGRGLEAFF
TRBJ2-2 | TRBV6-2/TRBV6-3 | CASSYSKWDRGQGTGELFF
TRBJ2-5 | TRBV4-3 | CASSQDWDSGTETQYF
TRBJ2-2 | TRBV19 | CASNRQNTGELFF
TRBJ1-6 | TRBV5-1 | CASTRDRRSYNSPLHF
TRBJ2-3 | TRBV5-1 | CASSLDHADTQYF
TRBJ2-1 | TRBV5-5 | CASSGDGMNINEQFF
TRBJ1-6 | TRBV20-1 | CSAGGDAFLLHF
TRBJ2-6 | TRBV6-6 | CASSYSAGEQLSGANVLTF
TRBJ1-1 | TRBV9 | CASSVQGNSHTEAFF
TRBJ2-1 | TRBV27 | CASVRGASGGPNEQFF
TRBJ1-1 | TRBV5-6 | CASSQGAKTEAFF
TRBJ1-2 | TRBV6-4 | CASSPDSREFYGYTF
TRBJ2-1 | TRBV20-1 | CSAGRTGNEQFF
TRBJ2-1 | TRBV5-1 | CASSLRGWINNEQFF
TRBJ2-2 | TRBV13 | CASSLGTLEDTGELFF
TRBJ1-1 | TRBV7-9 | CASSLDRDGTEAFF